This TCR beta chain was sequenced in a study of glioma-infiltrating T cells. A remark on this clonotype: Its antigen is unidentified.

Amplification of TCR alpha and beta CDR3 regions from RNA used iRepertoire nested multiplex PCR. TCRdb used MiXCR to reprocess the multiplex PCR reads, holding one entry per CDR3 protein. The repertoire holds more than 350,000 distinct CDR3 sequences, with 35% to 45% as singletons. Findings of the study overall: Non-neoplastic patients had below-expected tissue-blood divergence, while all gliomas exceeded expectation.

Sequencing used glioma tissue, nonneoplastic brain tissue, or PBMCs (not recorded which). The receptor comes from a human donor with low-grade glioma or glioblastoma, undergoing nonglioma brain surgery, or in good health (not recorded which).

Written as DNA, the CDR3 is TGTGCCAGCAGCTTATCGAGCGGAACACAAGAGACCCAGTACTTC. This translates into CASSLSSGTQETQYF. The V and J genes are TRBV7-2 and TRBJ2-5, with D maybe TRBD2 (5 bases). The CDR3 spans 15 residues. Germline loops: CDR1 SGHTA, CDR2 FQGNSA. Trimming left V 2 bases short and J 2 bases short, with 12 bases between.